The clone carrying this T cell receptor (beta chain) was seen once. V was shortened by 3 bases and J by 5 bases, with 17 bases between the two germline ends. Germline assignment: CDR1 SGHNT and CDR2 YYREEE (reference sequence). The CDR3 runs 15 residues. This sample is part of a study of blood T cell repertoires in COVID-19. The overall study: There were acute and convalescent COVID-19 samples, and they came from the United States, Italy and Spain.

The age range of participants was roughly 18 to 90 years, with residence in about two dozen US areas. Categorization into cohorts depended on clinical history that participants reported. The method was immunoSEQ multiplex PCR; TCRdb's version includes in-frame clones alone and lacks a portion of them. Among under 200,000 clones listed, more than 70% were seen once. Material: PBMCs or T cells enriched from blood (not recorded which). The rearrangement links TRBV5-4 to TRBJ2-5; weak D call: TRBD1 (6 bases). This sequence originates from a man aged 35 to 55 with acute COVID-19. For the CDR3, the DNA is TGTGCCAGCAGCTCCCCGACAGGTATGACGGAGACCCAGTACTTC. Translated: CASSSPTGMTETQYF.